The clone carrying this T cell receptor beta chain occurred a few times. These data come from a study of blood T cell repertoires in COVID-19. Germline V gene sequence: CDR1 MNHEY, CDR2 SMNVEV (reference sequence). The CDR3 spans 17 residues. Trimming took 3 bases from V and 5 from J; bases not matched to a gene: 13. In the original workflow: For nucleated cells, counts were estimated from reference gene primer amplification. Sequencing was performed with immunoSEQ multiplex PCR; in TCRdb, only in-frame clones are kept and a portion is missing. D and trimming come from the DNA, and the V and J calls and clone size come from that table. The sample contains about 210,000 clones, 83% of which appear only once.

Material for sequencing was peripheral blood. The V gene is TRBV27, the J gene TRBJ1-2; 9 positions agree with TRBD1. The receptor was derived from a middle-aged woman with active or convalescent COVID-19. CDR3 DNA sequence: TGTGCCAGCAGTTTGCTTGGACAGGGGCTTTCCTTATATGGCTACACCTTC. Translating gives CASSLLGQGLSLYGYTF.